This TCR beta chain was observed in a study of HIV-infected patients and healthy controls. Germline CDR1 is SGHTA and CDR2 is FQGNSA. The CDR3 extends over 14 amino acids. J lost 6 bases, V lost 5 bases, and 5 bases had no gene match. About 450 ng RNA was reverse transcribed with alpha and beta constant-region primers. Using multiplexing indices, alpha and beta chain libraries were generated apart by chain-specific third strand synthesis. TCRdb ran MiXCR on the 5' RACE reads and lists one entry per CDR3 protein. Of approximately 6,100 distinct CDR3 sequences in the sample, about 8.7% were seen once. This clonotype is labeled medium-sized. Follow-up blood was drawn about 14 weeks, roughly three months, after antiretroviral therapy began. All unsorted peripheral T cells were captured because whole blood was used without fractionation.

The source material was blood, sampled during antiretroviral therapy. This clonotype was sampled from an adult with HIV infection. The V gene is TRBV7-2, the J gene TRBJ2-7, with 12 positions matching TRBD2. The CDR3 loop reads CASSRLAGDSEQYF. Here the CDR3 DNA reads TGTGCCAGCAGCCGACTAGCGGGAGACTCCGAGCAGTACTTC.